This T cell receptor (beta chain) was sequenced in a study of T cell repertoires in cytomegalovirus infection. About the study: The study used recently identified HLA-C-restricted and well-studied HLA-B-restricted CMV epitopes. Public TCR beta signatures marked donors with CMV infection and the matching HLA. Overall study findings and caveats: People with CMV and the relevant HLA were identified by cumulative public TCR beta family frequency. CMV-specific TCR beta clonotypes restricted by HLA-C dominated the ex vivo response.

TCRdb independently ran MiXCR on the reads; one entry per CDR3 protein. This table holds 680,000 or so distinct CDR3 sequences, roughly a third found once. Trimming shortened V by 1 base and J by 1 base, and 10 bases separated the two germline ends. There are 15 residues in the CDR3. From germline, CDR1 is SEHNR and CDR2 FQNEAQ (reference sequence). In this sample, this clonotype turned up a few times. Antigen: not known. The chain combines TRBV7-9 with TRBJ1-1, with D maybe TRBD1 (6 bases). This TCR was sampled from a human donor in good health (CMV status not recorded). Some clones in this sample may be carry-over from other donors' samples. Source: cultured PBMCs, taken from culture after CMV antigen stimulation. CDR3 sequence: CASSLGPDRNTEAFF. The CDR3 DNA sequence: TGTGCCAGCAGCTTAGGACCGGACAGGAACACTGAAGCTTTCTTT.